This T cell receptor (beta chain) was identified during a study of STAT5B mutations in CD4+ large granular lymphocyte leukemia. The overall study: The CDR3 'QG' motif was associated with a particular HLA allele among healthy donors.

Some clones are missing from TCRdb's copy, which holds only in-frame ones; the method was immunoSEQ multiplex PCR. The sample lists more than 25,000 clones, approximately 80% occurring once. CDR1 is SGHVS, CDR2 FQNEAQ, per germline. V lost 7 bases and J 0 bases, leaving 10 bases between the germline ends. This CDR3 comprises 14 residues. The chain recombines TRBV7-8 with TRBJ2-1, with D unresolved. The sequencing input was CD4+ T cells from blood buffy coats. The TCR originated in a human donor in good health. CDR3 residues: CASTLGSSYNEQFF. Written as DNA, the CDR3 is TGTGCCAGCACCCTTGGCAGCTCCTACAATGAGCAGTTCTTC. The full variable domain, with the rest looked up from reference TRBV7-8 and TRBJ2-1, is GAGVSQSPRYKVAKRGQDVALRCDPISGHVSLFWYQQALGQGPEFLTYFQNEAQLDKSGLPSDRFFAERPEGSVSTLKIQRTQQEDSAVYLCASTLGSSYNEQFFGPGTRLTVL.